The source of this T cell receptor beta chain is a study of T-cell reconstitution after alpha-beta-depleted transplantation in children. Study results and caveats: After transplant, high TCRbeta diversity at day 60 in some patients arose from surviving recipient T cells and thymic progenitors.

CDR1 and CDR2 (germline): MNHEY, SVGEGT. With 8 bases clipped from V and 8 bases from J, the junction kept 15 bases outside the gene matches. The CDR3 has 15 residues. The authors prepared the TCRbeta library with unique molecular identifiers. TCRdb recomputed calls from the PCR reads with MiXCR, one row per CDR3 protein. Among 700,000 to 950,000 distinct CDR3 sequences listed, less than 20% were seen once. This clonotype showed up just a few times. Its antigen remains unknown. This receptor was taken from a male patient between 10 and 17 years old who had a stem cell transplant for acute lymphoblastic leukemia, so the T cells may come from the graft donor. The V and J genes are TRBV6-2 or TRBV6-3 and TRBJ2-1; 7 bases are shared with TRBD2. The source material was PBMCs, mostly from graft donor cells, sampled 360 days after TCRalphabeta/CD19-depleted stem cell transplant. The chain's CDR3 is CASFLRLAVRDEQFF. The DNA of the CDR3 is TGTGCCAGCTTTTTGAGGCTAGCGGTCCGAGATGAGCAGTTCTTC.